This T cell receptor beta chain was obtained from a study of early T cells in non-severe SARS-CoV-2 infection. Study-level information: Chains were not paired, and sequencing was done on bulk RNA from unsorted whole blood.

Tagging with unique molecular identifiers was applied to individual cDNA molecules. TCRdb redid the calling of the 5' RACE reads with MiXCR, one entry per CDR3 protein. Found here are roughly 57,000 distinct CDR3 sequences, around 12% of them singletons; the top ten hold under 1.5%. CDR3 length: 15 residues. Germline V lookup: CDR1 SGHAT, CDR2 FQNNGV. After removal of 5 bases from V and 2 bases from J, the junction contained 6 bases not matched to a gene. This clonotype was observed at least ten times. The receptor comes from an adult who was a healthcare worker with PCR-confirmed SARS-CoV-2 infection or an uninfected control (not recorded which). The chain combines TRBV11-2 with TRBJ1-5; TRBD1 matches at 7 bases. The sequenced sample consisted of whole blood. In DNA form, the CDR3 reads TGTGCCAGCAGCCCGCGTGACAGGGGCAATCAGCCCCAGCATTTT. It encodes CASSPRDRGNQPQHF.